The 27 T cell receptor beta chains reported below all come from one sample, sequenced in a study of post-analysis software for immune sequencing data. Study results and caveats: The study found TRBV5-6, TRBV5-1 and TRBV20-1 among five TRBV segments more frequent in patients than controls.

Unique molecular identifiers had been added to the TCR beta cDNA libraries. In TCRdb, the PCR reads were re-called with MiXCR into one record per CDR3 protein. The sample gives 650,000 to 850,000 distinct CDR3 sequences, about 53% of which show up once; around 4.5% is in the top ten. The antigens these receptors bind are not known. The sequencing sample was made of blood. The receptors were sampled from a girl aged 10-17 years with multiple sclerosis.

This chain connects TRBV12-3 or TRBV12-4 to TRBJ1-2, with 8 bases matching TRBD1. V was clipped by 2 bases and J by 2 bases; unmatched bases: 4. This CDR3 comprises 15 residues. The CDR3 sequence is CASSLSRQGNYGYTF. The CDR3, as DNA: TGTGCCAGCAGTTTATCCCGACAGGGGAACTATGGCTACACCTTC.

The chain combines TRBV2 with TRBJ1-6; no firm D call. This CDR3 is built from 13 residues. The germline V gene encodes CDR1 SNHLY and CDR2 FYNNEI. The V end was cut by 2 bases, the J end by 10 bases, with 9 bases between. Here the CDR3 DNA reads TGTGCCAGCAGTGAAACGGTGTACTCACCCCTCCACTTT. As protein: CASSETVYSPLHF.

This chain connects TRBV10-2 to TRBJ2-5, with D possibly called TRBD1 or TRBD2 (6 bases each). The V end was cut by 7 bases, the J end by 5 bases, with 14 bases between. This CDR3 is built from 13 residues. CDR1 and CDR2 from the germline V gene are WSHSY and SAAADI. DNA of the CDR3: TGCGCCAGCAAGGGGGGCATCAGGGAGACCCAGTACTTC. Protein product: CASKGGIRETQYF.

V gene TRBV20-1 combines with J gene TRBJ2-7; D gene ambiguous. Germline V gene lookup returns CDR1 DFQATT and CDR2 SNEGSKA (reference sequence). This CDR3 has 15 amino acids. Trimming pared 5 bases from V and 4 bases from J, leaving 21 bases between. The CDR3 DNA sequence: TGCAGTGCTCTTCCACTGGGGTCTCCGTCATACGAGCAGTACTTC. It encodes CSALPLGSPSYEQYF.

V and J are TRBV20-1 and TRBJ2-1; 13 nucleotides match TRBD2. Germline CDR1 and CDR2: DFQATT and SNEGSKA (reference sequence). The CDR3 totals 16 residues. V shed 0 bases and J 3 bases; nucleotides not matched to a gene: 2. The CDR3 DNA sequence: TGCAGTGCTAGAGATGGGACTAGCGGGGACTACAATGAGCAGTTCTTC. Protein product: CSARDGTSGDYNEQFF.

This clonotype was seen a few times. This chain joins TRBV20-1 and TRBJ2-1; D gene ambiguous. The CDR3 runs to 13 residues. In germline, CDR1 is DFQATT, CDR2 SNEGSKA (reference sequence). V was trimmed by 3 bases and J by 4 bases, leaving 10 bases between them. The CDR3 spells CSARFPAYNEQFF. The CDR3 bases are TGCAGTGCTAGGTTTCCGGCGTACAATGAGCAGTTCTTC.

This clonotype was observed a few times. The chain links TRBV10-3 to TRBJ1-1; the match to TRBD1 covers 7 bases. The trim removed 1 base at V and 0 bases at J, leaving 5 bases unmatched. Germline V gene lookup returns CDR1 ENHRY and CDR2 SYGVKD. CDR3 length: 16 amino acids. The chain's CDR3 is CAISELQGGLNTEAFF. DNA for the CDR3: TGTGCCATCAGTGAGTTGCAGGGGGGGCTGAACACTGAAGCTTTCTTT.

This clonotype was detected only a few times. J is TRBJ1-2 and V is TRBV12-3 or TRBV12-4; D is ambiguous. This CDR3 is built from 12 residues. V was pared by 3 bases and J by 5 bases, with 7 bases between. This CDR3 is CASSFSGYGYTF. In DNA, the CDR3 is TGTGCCAGCAGTTTTTCGGGTTATGGCTACACCTTC.

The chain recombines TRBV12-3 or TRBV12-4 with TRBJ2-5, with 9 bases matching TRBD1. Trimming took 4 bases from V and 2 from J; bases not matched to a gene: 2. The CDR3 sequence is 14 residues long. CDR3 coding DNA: TGTGCCAGCAGTTGGACAGGGGAACAAGAGACCCAGTACTTC. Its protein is CASSWTGEQETQYF.

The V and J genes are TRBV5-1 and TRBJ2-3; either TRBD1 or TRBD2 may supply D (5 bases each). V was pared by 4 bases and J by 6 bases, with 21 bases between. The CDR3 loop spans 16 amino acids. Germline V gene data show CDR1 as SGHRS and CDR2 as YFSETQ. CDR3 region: CASSRSRDLLFDTQYF. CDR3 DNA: TGCGCCAGCAGCAGGAGTAGGGACCTCTTATTTGATACGCAGTATTTT. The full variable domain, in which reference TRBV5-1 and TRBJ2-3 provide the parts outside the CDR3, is KAGVTQTPRYLIKTRGQQVTLSCSPISGHRSVSWYQQTPGQGLQFLFEYFSETQRNKGNFPGRFSGRQFSNSRSEMNVSTLELGDSALYLCASSRSRDLLFDTQYFGPGTRLTVL.

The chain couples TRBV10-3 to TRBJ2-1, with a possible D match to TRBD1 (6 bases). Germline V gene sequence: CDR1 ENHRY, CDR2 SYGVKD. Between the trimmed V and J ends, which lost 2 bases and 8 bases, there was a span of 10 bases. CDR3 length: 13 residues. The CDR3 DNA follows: TGTGCCATCAGTGAGACGGACAGAGATGAGCAGTTCTTC. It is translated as CAISETDRDEQFF.

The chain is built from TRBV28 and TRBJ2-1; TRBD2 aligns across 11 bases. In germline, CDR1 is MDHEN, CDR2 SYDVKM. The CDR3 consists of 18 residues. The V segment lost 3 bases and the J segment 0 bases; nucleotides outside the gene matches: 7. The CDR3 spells CASSFFTSGGVSYNEQFF. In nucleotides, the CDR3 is TGTGCCAGCAGTTTCTTTACTAGCGGGGGCGTCTCCTACAATGAGCAGTTCTTC.

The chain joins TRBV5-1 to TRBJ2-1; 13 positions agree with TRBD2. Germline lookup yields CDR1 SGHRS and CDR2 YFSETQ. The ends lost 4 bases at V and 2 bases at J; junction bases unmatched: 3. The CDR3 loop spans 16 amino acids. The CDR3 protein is CASSQLAGGPYNEQFF. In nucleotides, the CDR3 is TGCGCCAGCAGCCAACTAGCGGGGGGGCCCTACAATGAGCAGTTCTTC. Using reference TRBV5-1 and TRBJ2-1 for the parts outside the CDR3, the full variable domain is KAGVTQTPRYLIKTRGQQVTLSCSPISGHRSVSWYQQTPGQGLQFLFEYFSETQRNKGNFPGRFSGRQFSNSRSEMNVSTLELGDSALYLCASSQLAGGPYNEQFFGPGTRLTVL.

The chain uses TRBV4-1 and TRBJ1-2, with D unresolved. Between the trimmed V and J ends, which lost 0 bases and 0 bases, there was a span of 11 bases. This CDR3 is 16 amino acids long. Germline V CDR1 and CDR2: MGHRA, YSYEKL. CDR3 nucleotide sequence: TGCGCCAGCAGCCAAGATTCTTCGGCAGCTAACTATGGCTACACCTTC. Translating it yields CASSQDSSAANYGYTF.

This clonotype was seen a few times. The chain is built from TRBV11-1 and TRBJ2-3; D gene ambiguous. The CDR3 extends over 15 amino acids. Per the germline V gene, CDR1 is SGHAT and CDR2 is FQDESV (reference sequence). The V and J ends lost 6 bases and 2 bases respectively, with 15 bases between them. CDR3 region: CASSYGLLFTDTQYF. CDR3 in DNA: TGTGCCAGCAGTTACGGATTACTTTTCACAGATACGCAGTATTTT.

CDR3 nucleotide sequence: TGTGCCAGCAGCTTCAGTCAGCCAGGGAACGAGCAGTACTTC. Translation gives CASSFSQPGNEQYF. The gene calls are TRBV7-2 and TRBJ2-7; D possibly corresponds to TRBD1 (5 bases). V was trimmed by 3 bases and J by 5 bases, leaving 14 bases between them. The CDR3 runs to 14 residues. Germline V CDR1 and CDR2: SGHTA, FQGNSA.

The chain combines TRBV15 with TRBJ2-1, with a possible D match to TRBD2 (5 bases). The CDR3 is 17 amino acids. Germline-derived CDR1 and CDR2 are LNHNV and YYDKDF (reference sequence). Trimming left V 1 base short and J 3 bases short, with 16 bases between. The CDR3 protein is CATSRGAEAWGYNEQFF. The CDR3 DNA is TGTGCCACCAGCAGAGGAGCGGAGGCATGGGGCTACAATGAGCAGTTCTTC.

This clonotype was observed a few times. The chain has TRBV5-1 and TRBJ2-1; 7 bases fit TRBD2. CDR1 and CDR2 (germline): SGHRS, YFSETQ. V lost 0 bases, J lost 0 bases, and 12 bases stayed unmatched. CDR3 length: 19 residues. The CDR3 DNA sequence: TGCGCCAGCAGCTTGGTGATGGTAGCGGGCGTTAGCTCCTACAATGAGCAGTTCTTC. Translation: CASSLVMVAGVSSYNEQFF.

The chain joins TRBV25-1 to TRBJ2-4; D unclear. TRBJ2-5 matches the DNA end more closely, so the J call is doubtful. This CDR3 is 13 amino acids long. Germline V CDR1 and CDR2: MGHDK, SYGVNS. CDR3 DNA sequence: TGTGCCAGCAGTGAAAGCCCCAGGGAGACCCAGTACTTC. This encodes CASSESPRETQYF.

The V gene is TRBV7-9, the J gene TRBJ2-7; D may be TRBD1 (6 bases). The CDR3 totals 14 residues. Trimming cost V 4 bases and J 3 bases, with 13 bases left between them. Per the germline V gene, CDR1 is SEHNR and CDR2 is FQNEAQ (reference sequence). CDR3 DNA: TGTGCCAGCAGCTCAAACCGGGACATCTACGAGCAGTACTTC. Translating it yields CASSSNRDIYEQYF. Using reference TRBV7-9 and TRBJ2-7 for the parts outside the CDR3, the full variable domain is DTGVSQNPRHKITKRGQNVTFRCDPISEHNRLYWYRQTLGQGPEFLTYFQNEAQLEKSRLLSDRFSAERPKGSFSTLEIQRTEQGDSAMYLCASSSNRDIYEQYFGPGTRLTVT.

The CDR3, as DNA: TGTGCCATCAGGGACGATGGGCAGGGGGGTAGCACAGATACGCAGTATTTT. This codes for CAIRDDGQGGSTDTQYF. This chain connects TRBV10-3 to TRBJ2-3, with a weak D call TRBD1 (7 bases). This CDR3 has 17 residues. The V gene's germline CDR1 is ENHRY and CDR2 SYGVKD. Trimming took off 6 bases at V and 0 bases at J, with 19 bases between the two ends.

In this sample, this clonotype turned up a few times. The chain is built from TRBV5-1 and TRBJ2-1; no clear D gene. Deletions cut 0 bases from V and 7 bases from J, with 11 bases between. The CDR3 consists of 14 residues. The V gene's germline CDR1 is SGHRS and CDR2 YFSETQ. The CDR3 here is CASSLALSGNEQFF. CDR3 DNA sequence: TGCGCCAGCAGCTTGGCCCTATCCGGGAATGAGCAGTTCTTC.

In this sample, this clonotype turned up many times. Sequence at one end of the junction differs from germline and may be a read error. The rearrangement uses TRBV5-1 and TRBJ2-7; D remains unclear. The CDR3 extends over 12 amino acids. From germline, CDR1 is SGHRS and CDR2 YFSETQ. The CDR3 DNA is TGTGCCAGCAGTTCCCCTTCCTACGAGCAGTACTTC. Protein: CASSSPSYEQYF.

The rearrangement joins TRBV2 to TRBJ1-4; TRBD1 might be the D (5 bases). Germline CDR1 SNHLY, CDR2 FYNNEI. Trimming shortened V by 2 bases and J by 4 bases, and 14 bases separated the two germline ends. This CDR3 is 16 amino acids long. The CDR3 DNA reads TGTGCCAGCAGTGAAACGGCGCAGGGACGTAATGAAAAACTGTTTTTT. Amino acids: CASSETAQGRNEKLFF. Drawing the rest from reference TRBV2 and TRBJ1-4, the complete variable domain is EPEVTQTPSHQVTQMGQEVILRCVPISNHLYFYWYRQILGQKVEFLVSFYNNEISEKSEIFDDQFSVERPDGSNFTLKIRSTKLEDSAMYFCASSETAQGRNEKLFFGSGTQLSVL.

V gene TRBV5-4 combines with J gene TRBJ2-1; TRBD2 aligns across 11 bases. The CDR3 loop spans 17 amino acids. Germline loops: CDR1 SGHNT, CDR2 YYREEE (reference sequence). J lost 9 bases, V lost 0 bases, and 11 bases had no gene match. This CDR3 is CASSLDRTSGLWGEQFF. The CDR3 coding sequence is TGTGCCAGCAGCTTGGATAGGACTAGCGGGCTATGGGGTGAGCAGTTCTTC.

CDR3 DNA: TGCAGCGGCCTTTTACAGGGGGCTAATGAGCAGTACTTC. It yields the protein CSGLLQGANEQYF. V is TRBV29-1 and J is TRBJ2-1, with TRBD1 matching over 9 bases. The DNA end is a closer match to TRBJ2-7, so the J assignment may be wrong. Looked up from germline, CDR1 is SQVTM and CDR2 is ANQGSEA. CDR3 length equals 13 residues.

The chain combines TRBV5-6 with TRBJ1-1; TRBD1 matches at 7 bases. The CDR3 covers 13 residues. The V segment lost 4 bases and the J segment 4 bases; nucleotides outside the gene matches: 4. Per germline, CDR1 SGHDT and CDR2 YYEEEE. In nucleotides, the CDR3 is TGTGCCAGCAGCGCAGCAGGGGGCACTGAAGCTTTCTTT. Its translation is CASSAAGGTEAFF.